A single sample is the source of the 30 T cell receptor beta chains below, sequenced in a study of blood T cells in healthy people across ages (dated by TCRdb to between 2015 and 2016). To prepare the library, 5' RACE was applied. Sequencer: Illumina HiSeq 2500. A second PCR of 7 to 11 cycles was run with a J-beta primer mix and a sample-barcoded 5' primer. Clones were called with MiXCR by TCRdb after fastp trimmed the public reads at Q25, and only in-frame beta chains were retained. Each CDR3 protein appears once, grouped with its most common genes and DNA. The sample table shows a few hundred thousand distinct CDR3 sequences, and approximately 27% are seen once. About 18% of the sample is held by the ten biggest clonotypes. The sample consisted of blood. Source of these receptors: a woman aged 65 to 85 in good health.

The gene calls are TRBV7-3 and TRBJ2-7; TRBD2 agrees at 9 bases. TRBJ2-1 matches the DNA end more closely, so the J call is doubtful. The CDR3 length is 15 residues. Germline V CDR1 and CDR2: SGHTA, FQGTGA. The CDR3, as DNA: TGTGCCAGCAGCTACGTAGCGGGGGAGTACAATGAGCAGTTCTTC. This translates into CASSYVAGEYNEQFF.

The CDR3 protein is CASSLQLPSGNTIYF. The CDR3 nucleotides are TGTGCCAGCAGCTTACAGCTTCCCTCTGGAAACACCATATATTTT. The gene calls are TRBV11-2 and TRBJ1-3; D is undetermined. Per germline, CDR1 SGHAT and CDR2 FQNNGV. V was trimmed by 2 bases and J by 0 bases, leaving 8 bases between them. The CDR3 contains 15 residues.

This clonotype turned up a few times. The J gene is TRBJ1-5, the V gene TRBV6-2 or TRBV6-3, with a tentative D call TRBD1 (5 bases). Trimming pared 5 bases from V and 5 bases from J, leaving 13 bases between. CDR3 length: 14 residues. In germline, CDR1 is MNHEY, CDR2 SVGEGT. The CDR3 sequence: CASSPGEFYQPQHF. The CDR3, as DNA: TGTGCCAGCAGTCCGGGGGAATTCTATCAGCCCCAGCATTTT.

This clonotype turned up a few times. The V and J genes are TRBV4-1 and TRBJ2-5, with TRBD1 matching over 8 bases. This CDR3 region has 15 residues. Germline CDR1 reads MGHRA; CDR2 reads YSYEKL. Germline trimming cut 5 bases from V and 1 base from J; bases unmatched to any gene: 6. Written as DNA, the CDR3 is TGCGCCAGCAGCGCCCAGGGACAGGCCCAAGAGACCCAGTACTTC. Translation: CASSAQGQAQETQYF.

In this sample, this clonotype turned up a few times. The chain links TRBV7-3 to TRBJ2-7; the D gene is possibly TRBD1 (6 bases). Trimming stripped 0 bases from V and 4 bases from J, with 19 bases between. The CDR3 loop spans 17 amino acids. In germline, CDR1 is SGHTA, CDR2 FQGTGA. The CDR3 is CASSLTAMEQGRYEQYF. The CDR3 DNA reads as TGTGCCAGCAGCTTAACGGCTATGGAACAGGGAAGGTACGAGCAGTACTTC.

This sequence joins TRBV20-1 and TRBJ2-5, with TRBD2 matching over 8 bases. J lost 1 base, V lost 6 bases, and 10 bases had no gene match. The CDR3 extends over 15 amino acids. CDR1 DFQATT and CDR2 SNEGSKA come from the germline V gene (reference sequence). The CDR3: CSASGAGGFQETQYF. Here the CDR3 DNA reads TGCAGTGCGAGCGGTGCGGGGGGATTCCAAGAGACCCAGTACTTC.

The rearrangement uses TRBV20-1 and TRBJ2-1; the match to TRBD2 covers 10 bases. The CDR3 consists of 13 residues. With 1 base clipped from V and 7 bases from J, the junction kept 1 base outside the gene matches. Germline V lookup: CDR1 DFQATT, CDR2 SNEGSKA (reference sequence). The DNA of the CDR3 is TGCAGTGCTAGAGTAGCGGGGGGAAATGAGCAGTTCTTC. Translating gives CSARVAGGNEQFF.

At least ten counts were recorded for this clonotype. This chain links TRBV29-1 with TRBJ2-7, with D possibly being TRBD1 (5 bases). CDR1 is SQVTM and CDR2 is ANQGSEA in the germline V gene. The CDR3 consists of 12 residues. V was cut by 2 bases and J by 1 base, with 6 bases left in between. As DNA, the CDR3 is TGCAGCGTTGAAAGGGGTTCCTACGAGCAGTACTTC. The encoded protein is CSVERGSYEQYF.

The chain carries TRBV7-8 and TRBJ2-2; no definite D call. Germline CDR1 reads SGHVS; CDR2 reads FQNEAQ. This CDR3 is built from 16 residues. Trimming took 2 bases from V and 0 from J, leaving 10 bases between them. In DNA, the CDR3 is TGTGCCAGCAGCTTATTACGGATCGCGAACACCGGGGAGCTGTTTTTT. Residues: CASSLLRIANTGELFF.

This clonotype has only a few counts. J is TRBJ2-7 and V is TRBV6-6, with 7 bases fitting TRBD2. CDR1 and CDR2 from the germline V gene are MNHNY and SVGAGI (reference sequence). Trimming took 3 bases from V and 3 from J; bases not matched to a gene: 8. There are 15 residues in the CDR3. In DNA form, the CDR3 reads TGTGCCAGCAGTTATGGCCCCACGGGGGGCTACGAGCAGTACTTC. Translation gives CASSYGPTGGYEQYF.

The V call is TRBV29-1, the J call TRBJ2-3, with unresolved D. CDR1 and CDR2 from the germline V gene are SQVTM and ANQGSEA. This CDR3 comprises 14 residues. Trimming pared 1 base from V and 0 bases from J, leaving 8 bases between. Here the CDR3 reads CSVEGPVSTDTQYF. As DNA, the CDR3 is TGCAGCGTTGAAGGGCCGGTTAGCACAGATACGCAGTATTTT.

This clonotype has a handful of counts. The chain carries TRBV11-1 and TRBJ2-2; TRBD2 matches 8 bases. J was trimmed by 0 bases and V by 3 bases; bases with no gene match: 0. The V gene's germline CDR1 is SGHAT and CDR2 FQDESV (reference sequence). This CDR3 comprises 15 residues. The CDR3 nucleotides read TGTGCCAGCAGCTTGGGACTAGCGAACACCGGGGAGCTGTTTTTT. It specifies CASSLGLANTGELFF. Complete variable domain (other parts from reference TRBV11-1 and TRBJ2-2): EAEVAQSPRYKITEKSQAVAFWCDPISGHATLYWYRQILGQGPELLVQFQDESVVDDSQLPKDRFSAERLKGVDSTLKIQPAELGDSAMYLCASSLGLANTGELFFGEGSRLTVL.

This clonotype was seen at least ten times. The CDR3 here is CASSSGRGGSSYEQYF. As DNA, the CDR3 is TGCGCCAGCAGCTCAGGGAGGGGGGGAAGCTCCTACGAGCAGTACTTC. The chain uses TRBV5-1 and TRBJ2-7; tentative D call: TRBD2 (7 bases). The germline V gene encodes CDR1 SGHRS and CDR2 YFSETQ. V lost 3 bases and J lost 0, with 16 bases in between. The CDR3 totals 16 residues.

Of note for this clonotype: Relative to the germline gene, one junction end is altered; a read error may explain this. In DNA form, the CDR3 reads TGCGCCAGCAGCCAGACTAGCGGGGGGGCCGCTGGCTACGAACAGTACTTC. Amino acids: CASSQTSGGAAGYEQYF. V gene TRBV5-1 combines with J gene TRBJ2-7; 14 bases are shared with TRBD2. This CDR3 is built from 17 residues. Germline assignment: CDR1 SGHRS and CDR2 YFSETQ.

V gene TRBV11-3 combines with J gene TRBJ2-5; 7 positions match TRBD1. The DNA end favors TRBJ2-1, so the J call may be wrong. Per the germline V gene, CDR1 is SGHNT and CDR2 is YENEEA. The CDR3 length is 16 residues. Here the CDR3 reads CASSPRGSGGLYEQFF. CDR3 DNA sequence: TGTGCCAGCAGCCCCCGTGGTTCAGGGGGTCTCTATGAGCAGTTCTTC.

The chain couples TRBV15 to TRBJ2-5, with TRBD2 as a possible D gene (6 bases). Germline CDR1 reads LNHNV; CDR2 reads YYDKDF (reference sequence). This CDR3 comprises 15 residues. The V gene lost 0 bases and the J gene lost 2 bases, with 10 bases spanning the gap. The CDR3 is CATSRDPGVQETQYF. The DNA of the CDR3 is TGTGCCACCAGCAGAGATCCGGGGGTTCAAGAGACCCAGTACTTC. Full variable domain (outside the CDR3, taken from reference TRBV15 and TRBJ2-5): DAMVIQNPRYQVTQFGKPVTLSCSQTLNHNVMYWYQQKSSQAPKLLFHYYDKDFNNEADTPDNFQSRRPNTSFCFLDIRSPGLGDTAMYLCATSRDPGVQETQYFGPGTRLLVL.

V is TRBV4-1 and J is TRBJ2-7, with D possibly matching TRBD1 (5 bases). Between the trimmed V and J ends, which lost 1 base and 5 bases, there was a span of 15 bases. The CDR3 is 15 amino acids. Germline V CDR1 and CDR2: MGHRA, YSYEKL. This CDR3 reads CASSQAMGQANEQYF. For the CDR3, the DNA is TGCGCCAGCAGCCAAGCTATGGGGCAAGCTAACGAGCAGTACTTC.

V and J are TRBV20-1 and TRBJ1-1, with D hard to call. CDR3 length: 16 amino acids. Germline V lookup: CDR1 DFQATT, CDR2 SNEGSKA (reference sequence). The V and J ends lost 2 bases and 1 base respectively, with 17 bases between them. CDR3 protein: CSARPMGGRQNTEAFF. CDR3 DNA: TGCAGTGCTAGACCGATGGGCGGCCGCCAGAACACTGAAGCTTTCTTT.

This sequence joins TRBV5-1 and TRBJ2-3; maybe TRBD2 (6 bases). V was clipped by 2 bases and J by 2 bases, with 15 bases between them. The germline gives CDR1 SGHRS, CDR2 YFSETQ. The CDR3 length is 16 residues. The CDR3 sequence: CASSLWGTSNTDTQYF. DNA for the CDR3: TGCGCCAGCAGCTTATGGGGGACTTCCAACACAGATACGCAGTATTTT. Full variable domain (remainder filled in from reference TRBV5-1 and TRBJ2-3): KAGVTQTPRYLIKTRGQQVTLSCSPISGHRSVSWYQQTPGQGLQFLFEYFSETQRNKGNFPGRFSGRQFSNSRSEMNVSTLELGDSALYLCASSLWGTSNTDTQYFGPGTRLTVL.

In this sample, this clonotype turned up a few times. V gene TRBV4-1 combines with J gene TRBJ2-1, with D perhaps TRBD1 or TRBD2 (6 bases each). The assigned J gene may be wrong: the sequence end matches TRBJ2-5 better. The CDR3 has 15 amino acids. Germline V gives CDR1 MGHRA, CDR2 YSYEKL. In DNA, the CDR3 is TGCGCCAGCAGCCAAGTGGGGGGCTTAGCAGAGACCCAGTACTTC. Encoded protein: CASSQVGGLAETQYF.

The gene calls are TRBV19 and TRBJ1-4; a possible D gene is TRBD1 (5 bases). Germline CDR1 reads LNHDA; CDR2 reads SQIVND (reference sequence). V shed 6 bases and J shed 4 bases, with 15 bases lying between them. CDR3 length: 15 residues. CDR3 bases: TGTGCCAGTAGAACCCCCGGGGGGGTTAATGAAAAACTGTTTTTT. The encoded protein is CASRTPGGVNEKLFF.

The chain joins TRBV4-2 to TRBJ2-5, with 7 bases matching TRBD2. Germline V gene data show CDR1 as LGHNA and CDR2 as YNFKEQ. The CDR3 spans 15 residues. V shed 0 bases, J shed 1 base, and the junction held 2 bases outside the gene matches. The CDR3 DNA reads TGTGCCAGCAGCCAAGATGGGAGGGCCCAAGAGACCCAGTACTTC. Translation gives CASSQDGRAQETQYF.

V and J are TRBV6-1 and TRBJ2-1; D is uncertain. The CDR3 has 15 residues. Per germline, CDR1 MNHNS and CDR2 SASEGT. Trimming stripped 2 bases from V and 0 bases from J, with 8 bases between. The CDR3 is CASSESPNSYNEQFF. The CDR3 nucleotides are TGTGCCAGCAGTGAATCACCGAACTCCTACAATGAGCAGTTCTTC.

A remark on this clonotype: The missing conserved phenylalanine or tryptophan at the end of this CDR3 makes a read error likely. The chain carries TRBV7-2 and TRBJ2-1; 7 bases agree with TRBD1. This CDR3 is 15 amino acids long. Germline CDR1 is SGHTA and CDR2 is FQGNSA. Trimming at V came to 3 bases and at J to 4 bases, leaving 6 bases not matched to a gene. This chain's CDR3 is CASSLAGTAYNEQFL. The CDR3, as DNA: TGTGCCAGCAGCTTGGCCGGGACAGCATACAATGAGCAGTTCCTC.

This rearrangement joins TRBV5-1 to TRBJ2-2, with D perhaps TRBD1 (6 bases). Germline values: CDR1 SGHRS, CDR2 YFSETQ. The V end was cut by 9 bases, the J end by 1 base, with 10 bases between. The CDR3 extends over 13 amino acids. DNA of the CDR3: TGCGCCACCGGGACACAGAACACCGGGGAGCTGTTTTTT. Protein product: CATGTQNTGELFF.

This clonotype came up a few times. This chain connects TRBV7-2 to TRBJ2-5, with unresolved D. V gave up 5 bases and J gave up 5 bases, with 12 bases separating them. Germline values: CDR1 SGHTA, CDR2 FQGNSA. There are 13 residues in the CDR3. The CDR3 DNA is TGTGCCAGCAGCCCTTCCGGGCCGGAGACCCAGTACTTC. It yields the protein CASSPSGPETQYF.

The rearrangement joins TRBV5-5 to TRBJ2-5; 9 bases match TRBD1. Germline V CDR1 and CDR2: SGHKS, YYEKEE (reference sequence). The CDR3 has 14 residues. After removal of 1 base from V and 4 bases from J, the junction contained 2 bases not matched to a gene. This CDR3 reads CASSLTGGTETQYF. In DNA form, the CDR3 reads TGTGCCAGCAGCTTGACAGGGGGCACAGAGACCCAGTACTTC.

This clonotype was seen many times. The chain is built from TRBV18 and TRBJ2-6, with D unresolved. V lost 4 bases and J lost 4, with 11 bases in between. Germline lookup yields CDR1 KGHSH and CDR2 LQKENI. CDR3 size: 15 residues. CDR3 DNA sequence: TGTGCCAGCTCACTTGAAATGGGAGGGGCCAACGTCCTGACTTTC. This gives the protein CASSLEMGGANVLTF.

This chain links TRBV7-2 with TRBJ2-7; 13 bases line up with TRBD2. CDR1 and CDR2 (germline): SGHTA, FQGNSA. V was clipped by 5 bases and J by 5 bases; unmatched bases: 6. The CDR3 extends over 15 amino acids. The CDR3 sequence is CASSELAGGFNEQYF. The CDR3, as DNA: TGTGCCAGCAGCGAACTAGCGGGAGGGTTCAACGAGCAGTACTTC.

The V gene is TRBV20-1, the J gene TRBJ2-1, with a tentative D call TRBD1 (6 bases). Gene TRBJ2-7 matches the end of the DNA better, so the J call may be wrong. CDR1 is DFQATT and CDR2 is SNEGSKA in the germline V gene (reference sequence). The CDR3 is 12 amino acids. In DNA form, the CDR3 reads TGCAGTGCTGCCCTAGGGGGCTACGAGCAGTACTTC. Protein: CSAALGGYEQYF.